This T cell receptor beta chain was sequenced during a study of cytomegalovirus exposure and HLA in healthy donors (dated by TCRdb to about 2017). About the full investigation: In an earlier analysis of approximately 500 of the donors, around 290 Gb of sequence data and approximately 100 million unique TCR beta sequences from 150 million to 200 million T cells were reported. An earlier analysis of nearly 600 of the donors applied high-throughput TCR beta sequencing to assess whether each TCR beta V gene segment acted as functional or pseudogenic. To predict cytomegalovirus infection status, the study combined high-throughput TCR immunosequencing, statistical association of individual TCRs with disease status, and machine learning. Every repertoire in the discovery cohort had been generated on one and the same sequencing platform. Of the 398 genotyped donors, about 84% fell in the genetic ancestry cluster associated with self-reported Caucasian donors. The later analysis used no new phenotypic data to find candidate immune exposures, relying instead on TCR beta sequences and their occurrence across donors. A later analysis re-analyzed previously published TCR beta repertoires from about 730 donors and added high-resolution HLA genotyping to study TCR occurrence patterns. A separate validation cohort of roughly 110 different subjects was used in addition to the 666-subject first cohort. The number of donors typed differed by locus, with 629-630 for A, B, C, DRB1 and DQB1, 522 for DQA1, 600 to 610 for DPA1, and 450 to 480 for DPB1. About five DR-DQ haplotypes were treated as single units for association and clustering because of strong linkage in the cohort. A later genetic analysis took genome-wide SNP genotypes for about 55% of the roughly 670 donors and used that subset as a discovery cohort. Both class I and class II loci were covered by HLA typing, at four-digit resolution. About 280 gigabases of sequencing data and 75 million to 85 million unique TCR sequences made up an early release that covered 500 to 700 HLA-typed donors. Using immunosequencing, the study profiled T cell repertoires from around 670 subjects and related those repertoires to cytomegalovirus serostatus. Among a few hundred genotyped donors of the cohort, an average of around 240,000 unique TCR beta nucleotide sequences were sequenced per donor, approximately 20% of them non-productive. Alongside the repertoire data, information on donor age, sex, ethnicity and CMV serostatus was compiled. The study aimed to test whether cataloging public T cell receptors could reveal signatures of past pathogen exposure. The research as a whole found: A cluster of highly shared sequence variants was judged likely to represent a technical artifact of the sequencing pipeline. Because HLA typing was unavailable for some donors at each locus, only the typed subset was used in association tests. A later analysis reported that several top co-occurrence clusters appeared linked to parvovirus B19, influenza, CMV and Epstein-Barr virus. A later analysis found that most CMV-associated TCR beta chains appeared HLA-restricted, with HLA associations seemingly driven largely by CMV exposure. A later analysis associated some 17,000 TCR beta sequences with specific HLA alleles at a false discovery rate of 0.05. Only TCR beta chains were sequenced in this cohort, and the absence of alpha or paired-chain data limited detectable features. In the study, 150 to 200 TCR beta chains were listed as associated with cytomegalovirus. In an earlier analysis of roughly 560 of the donors, most TCR beta V segments were observed in productive rearrangements about 90% or about 30% of the time, broadly matching IMGT annotations. Fewer than 20 rarely observed V segments, including chromosome 9 orphons, were excluded from the earlier analysis of approximately 500 of the donors because counts were too low. The authors suggested that the approach could potentially be extended to other disease states and immunological phenotypes. Some IMGT-functional V segments, including TRBV6-2 and TRBV6-3, could not be told apart with the 87-base-pair reads, so those segments were excluded. The only immune exposure information available for the cohort was CMV serostatus. A further reported finding was that TCR beta sequences accurately predicted the HLA-A and HLA-B alleles for most subjects in the first cohort. In a later analysis, HLA-associated TCR beta chains showed more clonal expansion and lower generation probabilities than non-associated chains that were equally common. A later genetic analysis associated a missense DCLRE1C variant with V-gene and J-gene trimming of TCR beta chains, and an independent cohort replicated the association. Linkage disequilibrium might explain the correlated functional status among segregating V segments, but an unknown experimental factor could not be ruled out. In vitro tests confirmed that a few of the cytomegalovirus-associated TCR beta chains recognize cytomegalovirus antigens. When HLA alleles, especially DR and DQ, strongly co-occurred, TCR associations were difficult to assign to individual alleles. In a later genetic analysis, fewer N-insertions in productive TCRs were reported among donors in an Asian-associated ancestry cluster than the roughly 700-donor mean. In a later analysis, TCR association rates were found to vary across HLA loci, with the most associated TCRs seen for DRB1 alleles and the fewest for HLA-C alleles. The presence/absence analyses assumed that sequencing depth was roughly uniform across donors, and that assumption may not be true. While some public TCRs were present in many individuals, most TCR sequences turned up only very rarely across donors. The classifier was reported to diagnose cytomegalovirus status with high specificity and sensitivity in both the original and validation cohorts.

Libraries were constructed by the immunoSEQ multiplex PCR assay. For the multiplex PCR, a mixture combining 60 forward primers for TCR Vbeta segments and 13 reverse primers for TCR Jbeta segments was used. A multiplex PCR assay on genomic DNA amplified the CDR3 region of rearranged TCR beta genes. Amplified TCR beta libraries were sequenced as 87-base-pair reads on the Illumina HiSeq System. The authors processed their data as follows. A later analysis tallied some 79 million unique TCR beta chains across the roughly 610 repertoires, and roughly 11 million of those chains were shared by two or more donors. Raw reads were error-corrected and collapsed into unique sequences with a nearest-neighbor algorithm that merged closely related sequences to remove PCR and sequencing errors. V, D and J gene segments were assigned by aligning CDR3 sequences to IMGT reference sequences. Each retained sequence needed at least a six-nucleotide match to both a V gene segment and a J gene segment. A rearrangement was called productive if the CDR3 had no stop codons and remained in frame with V and J, and every other rearrangement was called non-productive. CDR3 was defined according to IMGT convention as the region running from the second conserved V-encoded cysteine to the conserved J-encoded phenylalanine. The earlier analysis of roughly 590 of the donors excluded sequences that lacked an unambiguous match to a single V gene segment. In an earlier analysis of some 590 of the donors, a V segment was called functional when productive rearrangements were above 56.7%, and segregating when the standard deviation between donors exceeded 5%. To diagnose cytomegalovirus status from the catalog of TCR beta chain sequences, a statistical classification framework was built. In a later analysis, TCR nucleotide sequences were compared against IMGT/GENE-DB human TR gene sequences so that V and J genes could be assigned. The TCRdist pipeline was used in a later analysis to assign CDR3 sequences and most-parsimonious VDJ recombination scenarios. In a later analysis, each TCR beta chain was defined by its CDR3 amino acid sequence together with its V-gene family, and reads lacking a unique V-gene family were excluded. In a later analysis, nearly 600 highly shared, low-generation-probability nucleotide sequences were removed to address suspected cross-contamination and a sequencing artifact. In a later analysis, a clonal expansion index was calculated for each public chain from normalized within-repertoire ranks of inferred template counts. In a later analysis, generation probabilities were computed using a VDJ recombination model fitted to out-of-frame rearrangements, and the results were checked against IGoR. A later analysis scored TCR-TCR, TCR-HLA and TCR-CMV co-occurrence with hypergeometric tests, applying a repertoire-size bias correction to TCR pairs. False discovery rates were estimated in a later analysis by permuting HLA or CMV assignments 20 times. In a later analysis, co-occurring TCRs were grouped using DBSCAN, with TCRdist sequence similarity added in when clustering inside HLA-allele-positive subsets. Repertoires with fewer than 30,000 or more than 120,000 public chains, plus five repertoires with anomalous nucleotide sharing, were excluded from co-occurrence clustering. TCRdb re-hosts the immuneACCESS table, in-frame sequences only. Its copies lack some clones; in the studies checked, an unresolved V gene accounts for under half of them, and the cause for the rest is not known. V and J calls and clone size are as listed in that table; D and trimming were resolved from the DNA. The record for this sample contains about 60,000 clones. Of the sample, less than 2.5% is held by the ten largest clones.

The cohort was made up of 666 healthy bone marrow donors. Cohort members were all nominally healthy when sampled, although unrecorded immune exposures were likely present. The donor was CMV seronegative and belonged to the group of under 400 seronegative cohort members. A peripheral blood sample was provided by each donor, and peripheral blood mononuclear cells were used for TCR beta sequencing. Genomic DNA was extracted from the blood cell samples with the Qiagen DNeasy Blood Extraction Kit. As for this clone: It lacks a known antigen.

The CDR3 runs 14 amino acids, cysteine and phenylalanine included. Solely the CDR3 DNA is kept, with 42 bases framed from the first base. As encoded in the germline V gene, CDR1 is SGHVS while CDR2 is FNYEAQ. V is pared back by 5 bases and J by 0 bases, with 7 bases lying between the germline termini. The chain is encoded by TRBV7-6 joined to TRBJ1-4; a confident D gene designation cannot be given. The clonotype was recovered from a woman aged 18-29 years in good health and CMV-seronegative. Sequenced input: PBMCs. This receptor has the CDR3 CASSGEATNEKLFF. The nucleotides are TGTGCCAGCAGCGGAGAGGCAACTAATGAAAAACTGTTTTTT.